Here is one TCR beta chain with its context. The source of the sample is a study of blood T cells in healthy people across ages. The authors ran a second PCR of about 7 to 12 cycles using a sample-barcoded 5' primer and a J-beta primer mix. MiXCR, applied by TCRdb to the 5' RACE reads, yields one record per CDR3 protein. Of 850,000 or so distinct CDR3 sequences listed, roughly 26% were seen once; the top ten hold approximately 15%. The source material was blood. This sequence was found in a woman of 80 years or more in good health.

The CDR3 spells CSGGPHQETQYF. The CDR3 DNA reads as TGCAGTGGTGGGCCTCACCAAGAGACCCAGTACTTC. This rearrangement joins TRBV20-1 to TRBJ2-5; D not certain. Trimming took 7 bases from V and 0 from J, leaving 9 bases between them. Germline V gene lookup returns CDR1 DFQATT and CDR2 SNEGSKA (reference sequence). The CDR3 has 12 residues.